This TCR beta chain is drawn from a study of T cell responses to AZD1222 COVID-19 vaccine. General observations from the study: Vaccine-associated CD4 TCRs ranged over spike, dominating at 160-218 and 743-854. Repertoire collection took place solely once the T cell response had peaked. Clonal diversity may have been underestimated, and the donors were mostly white British, with more females than males.

Repertoires were generated with immunoSEQ multiplex PCR, while TCRdb's copy carries only in-frame clones and drops some. The sample records about 140,000 clones, 84% being singletons. V lost 5 bases and J lost 1, with 15 bases in between. The CDR3 is 15 amino acids. Germline CDR1 and CDR2: MDHEN and SYDVKM. Remarks on this clone: Its antigen remains unknown.

The chain employs TRBV28 and TRBJ2-7; no firm D call. The starting material was peripheral blood, obtained on day 0 of AZD1222 vaccination. This sequence was found in an adult in good health. The CDR3 nucleotides read TGTGCCAGCAGTCCGCCTGGACCGAAGTCCTACGAGCAGTACTTC. It specifies CASSPPGPKSYEQYF.